This T cell receptor (beta chain) derives from a study of T cells in Graves' hyperthyroidism and ophthalmopathy. Turning to this clonotype: The antigen remains undetermined.

Hyperthyroidism patients were newly diagnosed, had disease duration under 2 months, and were aged 18 to 65 years. Patients were excluded for uncontrolled infection, other autoimmune disease, pregnancy or lactation. Fresh 10 ml peripheral blood yielded PBMCs. Notes on the study in general: Most thyroid clonotypes expanded above 0.001 were also detected in blood.

The CDR3 has 15 residues. The V and J ends lost 5 bases and 5 bases respectively, with 18 bases between them. CDR1 and CDR2 from the germline V gene are SEHNR and FQNEAQ (reference sequence). The TCR beta CDR3 regions underwent amplification using RNA transcripts as the source. The HTBI primer set served for first-round RT-PCR of the TCR CDR3. One entry per CDR3 protein results from TCRdb running MiXCR on the multiplex PCR reads. The table shows more than 100,000 distinct CDR3 sequences, with 47% occurring only once. The chain employs TRBV7-9 and TRBJ2-5, with D possibly matching TRBD2 (6 bases). This TCR derives from a man aged 35 to 55 with Graves' hyperthyroidism. The specimen was blood. CDR3 in amino acids: CASSRSVGEDETQYF. In DNA form, the CDR3 reads TGTGCCAGCAGCCGATCGGTAGGGGAGGACGAGACCCAGTACTTC.